The clone carrying this TCR beta chain was counted between two and nine times. These data belong to a study of shared clonotypes between healthy human individuals. The data were produced by immunoSEQ multiplex PCR, yet TCRdb's version contains in-frame clones alone and is incomplete. The profile covers 2 million to 2.5 million clones, with approximately 93% appearing a single time and 0.35% to 0.5% taken by the ten largest. This CDR3 comprises 14 residues. The germline V gene has CDR1 SGHRS and CDR2 YFSETQ. V lost 4 bases and J 3 bases, leaving 13 bases between the germline ends. Input material: naive CD4+ T cells from PBMCs. Subset reported: CD45RA+ positively selected. The sequence derives from a man between 18 and 29 years old in good health. Some clones in this sample may be carry-over from other donors' samples. This rearrangement joins TRBV5-1 to TRBJ1-1, with D maybe TRBD1 (5 bases). CDR3 in amino acids: CASSLGTVDTEAFF. In DNA, the CDR3 is TGCGCCAGCAGCCTGGGGACGGTGGACACTGAAGCTTTCTTT.